The 21 T cell receptor beta chains presented below share a single source sample, sequenced in a study of T cell repertoires in cytomegalovirus infection. TCRdb re-called the reads through MiXCR, storing one row per CDR3 protein. The sample comprises about 900,000 distinct CDR3 sequences, roughly 31% of which are singletons, and around 15% rests with the top ten. These TCRs are of unknown antigen specificity. The sample was cultured CD8+ T cells from PBMCs, taken from culture after CMV antigen stimulation. The receptors were gathered from a human donor in good health (CMV status not recorded). Some clones in this sample may be carry-over from other donors' samples.

In this sample, this clonotype turned up a few times. The V and J genes are TRBV12-3 or TRBV12-4 and TRBJ2-1; weak D call: TRBD2 (5 bases). The length of the CDR3 is 13 residues. Trimming took 2 bases from V and 15 from J, leaving 17 bases between them. The CDR3 region has the DNA TGTGCCAGCAGTTTATCCCCGAGGGATGGTTGGTTCTTC. This gives the protein CASSLSPRDGWFF.

The chain uses TRBV27 and TRBJ2-3, with 7 bases lining up with TRBD1. The CDR3 is made up of 19 amino acids. After removal of 6 bases from V and 2 bases from J, the junction contained 20 bases not matched to a gene. Germline lookup yields CDR1 MNHEY and CDR2 SMNVEV (reference sequence). The CDR3 DNA reads as TGTGCCAGCAGCTCCCCACAGGGGCCAGGTTGGAGATACACAGATACGCAGTATTTT. Its translation: CASSSPQGPGWRYTDTQYF.

The V gene is TRBV28, the J gene TRBJ1-5; the match to TRBD1 covers 8 bases. Unmatched junction bases numbered 4, after V lost 7 bases and J lost 2 bases. Looked up from germline, CDR1 is MDHEN and CDR2 is SYDVKM. The CDR3 is 14 residues long. The CDR3 loop is CASTVTGGNQPQHF. The CDR3 nucleotides read TGTGCCAGCACCGTGACAGGGGGCAATCAGCCCCAGCATTTT.

The chain combines TRBV5-5 with TRBJ2-3, with 12 bases that match TRBD2. CDR1 SGHKS and CDR2 YYEKEE come from the germline V gene (reference sequence). V shed 5 bases, J shed 2 bases, and the junction held 21 bases outside the gene matches. The CDR3 is 21 residues long. The CDR3 region is CASSLTDFPGLAGSDTDTQYF. In nucleotides, the CDR3 is TGTGCCAGCAGTCTCACGGACTTTCCCGGACTAGCGGGGTCTGACACAGATACGCAGTATTTT. The entire variable domain, with the rest obtained from reference TRBV5-5 and TRBJ2-3, is as follows: DAGVTQSPTHLIKTRGQQVTLRCSPISGHKSVSWYQQVLGQGPQFIFQYYEKEERGRGNFPDRFSARQFPNYSSELNVNALLLGDSALYLCASSLTDFPGLAGSDTDTQYFGPGTRLTVL.

DNA of the CDR3: TGTGCCAGCAGTCTAGGCAACTTAGAATCCTACGAGCAGTACTTC. Its translation: CASSLGNLESYEQYF. This chain links TRBV12-3 or TRBV12-4 with TRBJ2-7, with D unresolved. This CDR3 region has 15 residues. Trimming took 5 bases from V and 1 from J, leaving 15 bases between them.

This chain connects TRBV7-6 to TRBJ1-6, with D hard to call. The CDR3 length is 14 residues. The germline V gene encodes CDR1 SGHVS and CDR2 FNYEAQ. The ends were cut back, 2 bases at V and 4 bases at J, with 6 bases in the middle. The DNA for the CDR3 is TGTGCCAGCAGCTTAAGCGGTTATAATTCACCCCTCCACTTT. Protein product: CASSLSGYNSPLHF.

The J gene is TRBJ2-1, the V gene TRBV7-2; 10 bases line up with TRBD2. Germline CDR1 is SGHTA and CDR2 is FQGNSA. The J segment lost 8 bases and the V segment lost 4 bases, leaving 8 bases of the junction unmatched. The CDR3 has 15 amino acids. CDR3 loop: CASSSPGLAWYEQFF. The DNA for the CDR3 is TGTGCCAGCAGCTCTCCGGGACTAGCGTGGTATGAGCAGTTCTTC.

The chain uses TRBV12-3 or TRBV12-4 and TRBJ1-6; 7 bases line up with TRBD1. The CDR3 is made up of 16 amino acids. After removal of 4 bases from V and 8 bases from J, the junction contained 11 bases not matched to a gene. The CDR3 nucleotides read TGTGCCAGCAGTTCCCTCCCCAACAGGGGTTATTCACCCCTCCACTTT. Encoded protein: CASSSLPNRGYSPLHF.

The sample holds one count of this clonotype. The rearrangement uses TRBV15 and TRBJ2-2, with D possibly TRBD1 on 6 matching bases. Germline V gene data show CDR1 as LNHNV and CDR2 as YYDKDF (reference sequence). This CDR3 region has 14 residues. V lost 1 base to trimming and J lost 4 bases, with 7 bases between them. This chain's CDR3 is CATSRVDSTGELFF. The CDR3 region has the DNA TGTGCCACCAGCAGAGTGGACAGCACCGGGGAGCTGTTTTTT.

Only a few counts were recorded for this clonotype. The rearrangement links TRBV4-1 to TRBJ2-1, with TRBD2 matching over 12 bases. Trimming removed 0 bases from V and 6 bases from J; junction bases left unmatched: 12. The CDR3 loop spans 19 amino acids. Looked up from germline, CDR1 is MGHRA and CDR2 is YSYEKL. The CDR3, as DNA: TGCGCCAGCAGCCAAGATCGGGGACTAGCGGGCCCCCGGGGCAATGAGCAGTTCTTC. This codes for CASSQDRGLAGPRGNEQFF.

This clonotype was detected many times. The chain uses TRBV7-8 and TRBJ2-4; D gene ambiguous. Germline values: CDR1 SGHVS, CDR2 FQNEAQ. CDR3 length equals 17 residues. Deletions cut 6 bases from V and 0 bases from J, with 18 bases between. The CDR3 DNA sequence: TGTGCCAGCAGTCCCCGACCAGGCCCATTAGCCAAAAACATTCAGTACTTC. Its translation: CASSPRPGPLAKNIQYF.

This clonotype came up many times. The chain employs TRBV7-9 and TRBJ2-7; no firm D call. Trimming shortened V by 2 bases and J by 6 bases, and 5 bases separated the two germline ends. Germline V gives CDR1 SEHNR, CDR2 FQNEAQ (reference sequence). The CDR3 loop spans 11 amino acids. The CDR3 bases are TGTGCCAGCAGCTTAAGAGGCGAGCAGTACTTC. Protein: CASSLRGEQYF.

This clonotype was counted between two and nine times. The chain couples TRBV3-1 to TRBJ2-7; D is uncertain. V dropped 1 base and J dropped 1 base, with 8 bases sitting between them. CDR1 is LGHDT and CDR2 is YNNKEL in the germline V gene (reference sequence). The CDR3 has 14 residues. CDR3 sequence (DNA): TGTGCCAGCAGCCAAGCCCCGCCGTCCTACGAGCAGTACTTC. Its translation: CASSQAPPSYEQYF.

The count of this clonotype is one. Possible read error: a much larger clone is one base away. J is TRBJ2-3 and V is TRBV12-3 or TRBV12-4; D possibly corresponds to TRBD2 (6 bases). The V and J ends lost 6 bases and 3 bases respectively, with 16 bases between them. The CDR3 is 15 residues long. CDR3 coding DNA: TGTGCCAGCAGAACCGCGCGGGGTGGAACAGATACGCAGTATTTT. This encodes CASRTARGGTDTQYF.

The chain employs TRBV10-3 and TRBJ1-2; 7 bases are shared with TRBD1. Germline CDR1 and CDR2: ENHRY and SYGVKD. This CDR3 comprises 16 residues. With V trimmed by 3 bases and J by 1 base, 8 bases remained unmatched. The CDR3 nucleotides are TGTGCCATCAGTGACCCGGACAGGCTGCTTAACTATGGCTACACCTTC. The encoded protein is CAISDPDRLLNYGYTF.

The chain links TRBV12-3 or TRBV12-4 to TRBJ2-7, with no clear D. The V and J ends lost 7 bases and 3 bases respectively, with 10 bases between them. This CDR3 region has 12 residues. DNA for the CDR3: TGTGCCAGCACGTCTGCCGTCTACGAGCAGTACTTC. It specifies CASTSAVYEQYF.

The chain joins TRBV4-1 to TRBJ1-1, with 8 bases aligning to TRBD1. This CDR3 has 17 residues. With V trimmed by 3 bases and J by 3 bases, 12 bases remained unmatched. Germline lookup yields CDR1 MGHRA and CDR2 YSYEKL. The CDR3 sequence is CASSQSPTSDRDTEAFF. CDR3 DNA: TGCGCCAGCAGCCAGTCTCCGACGTCGGACAGGGACACTGAAGCTTTCTTT.

This chain joins TRBV7-3 and TRBJ1-2, with 7 bases identical to TRBD1. V was clipped by 3 bases and J by 8 bases; unmatched bases: 9. From germline, CDR1 is SGHTA and CDR2 FQGTGA. CDR3 length: 14 residues. In DNA, the CDR3 is TGTGCCAGCAGCTTCGGGACAGACCTCGGCGGCTACACCTTC. Amino acids: CASSFGTDLGGYTF.

This clonotype came up a few times. The chain recombines TRBV6-5 with TRBJ1-1; possibly TRBD1 for D (6 bases). Germline V CDR1 and CDR2: MNHEY, SVGAGI. V lost 0 bases, J lost 3 bases, and 14 bases lay in between. CDR3 length: 16 residues. CDR3: CASSYSASEGDTEAFF. In nucleotides, the CDR3 is TGTGCCAGCAGTTACTCGGCCTCAGAGGGGGACACTGAAGCTTTCTTT.

The table lists this clonotype with a few counts. The chain carries TRBV20-1 and TRBJ1-2; D may be TRBD1 (6 bases). This CDR3 spans 14 amino acids. Looked up from germline, CDR1 is DFQATT and CDR2 is SNEGSKA (reference sequence). Trimming removed 3 bases at V and 5 bases at J, with 16 bases between. This CDR3 reads CSASRRGGNYGYTF. Here the CDR3 DNA reads TGCAGTGCTAGTAGGCGAGGGGGTAATTATGGCTACACCTTC.

This clonotype has a count of ten or more. The chain couples TRBV6-1 to TRBJ2-1; D unclear. V lost 1 base to trimming and J lost 8 bases, with 15 bases between them. This CDR3 comprises 15 residues. CDR1 MNHNS and CDR2 SASEGT come from the germline V gene. The CDR3 is CASSEGVGWDDEQFF. CDR3 in DNA: TGTGCCAGCAGTGAAGGTGTGGGGTGGGATGATGAGCAGTTCTTC.